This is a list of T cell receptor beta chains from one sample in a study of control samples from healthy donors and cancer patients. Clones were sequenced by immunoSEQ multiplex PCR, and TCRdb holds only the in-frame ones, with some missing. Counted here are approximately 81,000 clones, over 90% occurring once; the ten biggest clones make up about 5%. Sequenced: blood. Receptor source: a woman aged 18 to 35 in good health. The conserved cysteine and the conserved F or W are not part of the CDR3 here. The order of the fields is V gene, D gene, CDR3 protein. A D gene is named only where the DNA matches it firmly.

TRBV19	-	ASSTGQEPVYEQY
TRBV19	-	ASKTGQFNTEAF
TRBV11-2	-	ASSPSGRLMEQF
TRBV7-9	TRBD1	ASSFATGGDEKLF
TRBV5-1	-	ASSLRGGASTDTQY
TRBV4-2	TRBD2	ASSQRLGLAEPSEQY
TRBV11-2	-	ASSLDRGTRGGGYT
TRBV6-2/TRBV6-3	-	ASSYSISISPQH
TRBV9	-	ASSTEGVGDSPLH
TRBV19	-	ASSIPDEQY
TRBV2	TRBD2	ASPRWTSGNEDTQY
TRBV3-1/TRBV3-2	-	ASSRLGTDTQY
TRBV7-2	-	ASSLVRDTQY
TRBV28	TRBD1	ASSFQWTGHGNQPQH
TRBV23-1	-	ASKVDLETEAF
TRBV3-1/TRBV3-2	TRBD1	ASSLGTGRNNSPLH
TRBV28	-	ASSPIGVEQY
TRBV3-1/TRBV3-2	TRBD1	ASSQPTTGYYGYT
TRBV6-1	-	ASSEDFWVPGNTIY
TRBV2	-	ASSTHWGGHQPQH
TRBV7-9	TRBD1	ASSIQGFEAF
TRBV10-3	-	AISEVPTGELF
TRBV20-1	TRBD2	SASPRGVLETQY
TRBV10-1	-	ASSARGLGTEAF
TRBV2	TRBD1	ASRKTTVRQGTGELF
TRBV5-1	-	ASSLDPGNTIY
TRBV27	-	ASRPRTVDTQY
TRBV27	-	ASSFDIFSPLH
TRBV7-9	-	ASSASNQPQH
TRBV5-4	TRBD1	ASSFSLGQGSGYT
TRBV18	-	ASSPGQGYGNTIY
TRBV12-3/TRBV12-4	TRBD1	ASSLRGHYEQY
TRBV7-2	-	ASSPPYPDLIEEY
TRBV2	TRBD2	ASSAAGGRLETQY
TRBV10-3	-	AISPAAQETQY
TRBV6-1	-	ASSERGRGNQPQH
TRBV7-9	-	ASSDRQKNTEAF
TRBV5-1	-	ASTRGGSYEQY
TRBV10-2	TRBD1	ASSAPGGHLATNEKLF
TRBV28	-	ASTEGNYEQY
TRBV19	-	ASSIDQGLKAF
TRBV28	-	ASSPMAGVYEQY
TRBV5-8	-	ASSFGYGKETQY
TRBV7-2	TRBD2	ASSSIAGRHTGELF
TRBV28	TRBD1	ASNPPGQAANQPQH
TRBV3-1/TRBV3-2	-	ASSPFVGEDSGNTIY
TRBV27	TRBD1	ASSSYGTEIH
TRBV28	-	ASSPDRYEQY
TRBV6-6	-	ASSYSGGNTIY
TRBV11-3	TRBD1	ASSLAGQGRSPLH
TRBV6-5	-	ASSYKTGPNQPQH
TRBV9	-	ASSAQSDTQY
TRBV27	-	ASSPTTGTEAF